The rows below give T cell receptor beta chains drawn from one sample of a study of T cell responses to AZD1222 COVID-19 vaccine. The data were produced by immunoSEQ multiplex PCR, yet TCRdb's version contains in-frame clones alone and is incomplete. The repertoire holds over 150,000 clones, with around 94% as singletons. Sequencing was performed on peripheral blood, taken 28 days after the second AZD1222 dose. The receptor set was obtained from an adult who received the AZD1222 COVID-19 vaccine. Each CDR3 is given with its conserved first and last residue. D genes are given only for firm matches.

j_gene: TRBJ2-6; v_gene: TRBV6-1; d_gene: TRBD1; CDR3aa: CASSGRDREKTGANVLTF; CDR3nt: TGTGCCAGCAGTGGTAGGGACAGGGAGAAAACTGGGGCCAACGTCCTGACTTTC
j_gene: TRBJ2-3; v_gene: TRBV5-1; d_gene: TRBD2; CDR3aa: CASSPLAGGPEDTQYF; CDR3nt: TGCGCCAGCAGCCCATTAGCGGGAGGGCCAGAGGATACGCAGTATTTT
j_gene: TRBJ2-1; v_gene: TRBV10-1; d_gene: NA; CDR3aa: CARIEGEQFF; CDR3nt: TGCGCCAGAATCGAAGGTGAGCAGTTCTTC
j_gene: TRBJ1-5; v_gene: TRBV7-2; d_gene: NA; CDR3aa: CASDRGGGNQPQHF; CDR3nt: TGTGCCAGCGATCGGGGAGGTGGCAATCAGCCCCAGCATTTT
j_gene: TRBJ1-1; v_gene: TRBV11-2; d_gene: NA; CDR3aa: CASSLDRRGTEAFF; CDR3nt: TGTGCCAGCAGCTTAGACAGGAGGGGGACTGAAGCTTTCTTT
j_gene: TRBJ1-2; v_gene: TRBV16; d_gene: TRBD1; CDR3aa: CASSRFTGQSYGYTF; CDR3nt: TGTGCCAGCAGCCGCTTCACGGGACAGAGCTATGGCTACACCTTC
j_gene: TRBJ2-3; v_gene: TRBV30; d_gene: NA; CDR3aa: CAWSGSLALTDTQYF; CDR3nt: TGTGCCTGGAGTGGATCTTTAGCCCTCACAGATACGCAGTATTTT
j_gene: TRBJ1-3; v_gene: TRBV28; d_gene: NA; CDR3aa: CASSLPLLSGNTIYF; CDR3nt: TGTGCCAGCAGCCTTCCCTTACTCTCTGGAAACACCATATATTTT
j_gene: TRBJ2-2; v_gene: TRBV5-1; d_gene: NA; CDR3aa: CASSPVGTGELFF; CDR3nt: TGCGCCAGCAGCCCCGTCGGAACCGGGGAGCTGTTTTTT
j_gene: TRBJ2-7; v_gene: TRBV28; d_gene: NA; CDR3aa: CASSLSVSPGHEQYF; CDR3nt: TGTGCCAGCAGTTTATCTGTCTCTCCCGGCCACGAGCAGTACTTC
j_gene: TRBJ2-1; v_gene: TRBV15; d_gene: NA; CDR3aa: CATSRADSSYNEQFF; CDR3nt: TGTGCCACCAGCAGAGCTGACTCCTCCTACAATGAGCAGTTCTTC
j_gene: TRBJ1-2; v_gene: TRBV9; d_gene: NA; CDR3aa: CASTLGMINYGYTF; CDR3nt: TGTGCCAGCACCTTGGGGATGATTAACTATGGCTACACCTTC
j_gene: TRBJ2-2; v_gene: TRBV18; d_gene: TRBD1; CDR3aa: CASSPGDRGTGELFF; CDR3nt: TGTGCCAGCTCACCAGGGGACAGGGGCACCGGGGAGCTGTTTTTT
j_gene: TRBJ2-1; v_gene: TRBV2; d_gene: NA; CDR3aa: CASSESSGGDEFF; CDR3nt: TGTGCCAGCAGTGAAAGTTCGGGGGGCGACGAGTTCTTC
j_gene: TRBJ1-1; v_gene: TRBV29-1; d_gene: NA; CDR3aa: CSTSGNTEAFF; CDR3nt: TGCAGCACCTCCGGGAACACTGAAGCTTTCTTT
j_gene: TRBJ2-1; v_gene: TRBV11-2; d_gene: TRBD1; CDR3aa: CASSSTSGQSYNEQFF; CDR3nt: TGTGCCAGCAGCTCCACCTCGGGACAGAGCTACAATGAGCAGTTCTTC
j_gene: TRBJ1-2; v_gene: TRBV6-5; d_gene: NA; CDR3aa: CASSPLWDGDYGYTF; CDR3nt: TGTGCCAGCAGTCCTCTATGGGATGGAGACTATGGCTACACCTTC
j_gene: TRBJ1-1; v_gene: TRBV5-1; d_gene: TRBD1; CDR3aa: CASSWGTGETIEAFF; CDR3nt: TGCGCCAGCAGCTGGGGTACAGGGGAAACTATTGAAGCTTTCTTT
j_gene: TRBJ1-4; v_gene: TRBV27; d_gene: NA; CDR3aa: CASRLSGASEKLFF; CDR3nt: TGTGCCAGTCGGCTGTCCGGGGCTTCTGAAAAACTGTTTTTT
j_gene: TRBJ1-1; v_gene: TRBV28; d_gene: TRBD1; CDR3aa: CASSPRQGKHTEAFF; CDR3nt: TGTGCCAGCAGTCCACGACAGGGCAAACACACTGAAGCTTTCTTT
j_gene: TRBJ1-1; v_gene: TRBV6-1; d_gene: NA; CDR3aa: CASSEGGTEAFF; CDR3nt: TGTGCCAGCAGTGAGGGAGGCACTGAAGCTTTCTTT
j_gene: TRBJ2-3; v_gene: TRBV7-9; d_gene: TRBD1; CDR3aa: CASSLLNRGGDTQYF; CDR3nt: TGTGCCAGCAGCTTACTCAACAGGGGCGGAGATACGCAGTATTTT
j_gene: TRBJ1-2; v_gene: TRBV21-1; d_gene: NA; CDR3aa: CASRPQPDGYYGYTF; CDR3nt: TGTGCCAGCCGACCCCAACCTGACGGCTACTATGGCTACACCTTC
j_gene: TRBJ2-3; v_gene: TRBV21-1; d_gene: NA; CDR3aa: CASSKDRTSGGDTDTQYF; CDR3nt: TGTGCCAGCAGCAAAGATCGGACTAGCGGGGGGGACACAGATACGCAGTATTTT
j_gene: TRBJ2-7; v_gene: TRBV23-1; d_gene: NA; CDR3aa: CASSPFEGFTYEQYF; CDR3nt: TGCGCCAGCAGTCCTTTCGAGGGGTTCACCTACGAGCAGTACTTC
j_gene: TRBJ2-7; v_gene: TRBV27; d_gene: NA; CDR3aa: CASRDLGREEQYF; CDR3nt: TGTGCCAGCAGGGACCTTGGACGGGAAGAGCAGTACTTC
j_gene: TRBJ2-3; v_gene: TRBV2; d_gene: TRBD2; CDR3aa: CASSERYAGGPPDTQYF; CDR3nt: TGTGCCAGCAGTGAACGATATGCGGGAGGGCCCCCAGATACGCAGTATTTT
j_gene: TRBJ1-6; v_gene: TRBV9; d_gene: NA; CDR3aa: CASSVDPSSYNSPLHF; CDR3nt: TGTGCCAGCAGCGTAGATCCCAGCTCCTATAATTCACCCCTCCACTTT
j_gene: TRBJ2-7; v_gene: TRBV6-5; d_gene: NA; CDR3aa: CASSQGGYEQYF; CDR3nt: TGTGCCAGCAGCCAGGGAGGCTACGAGCAGTACTTC
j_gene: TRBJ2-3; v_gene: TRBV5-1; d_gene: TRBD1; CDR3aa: CASSLQTGEDTQYF; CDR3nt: TGCGCCAGCAGCCTCCAGACAGGGGAGGATACGCAGTATTTT
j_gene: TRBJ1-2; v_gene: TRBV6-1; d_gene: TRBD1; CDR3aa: CASSEAPGGGYTF; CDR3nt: TGTGCCAGCAGTGAAGCACCAGGGGGAGGCTACACCTTC
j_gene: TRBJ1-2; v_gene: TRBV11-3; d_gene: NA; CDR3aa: CASSSTVLAGYTF; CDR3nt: TGTGCCAGCAGTTCAACCGTTCTGGCCGGCTACACCTTC
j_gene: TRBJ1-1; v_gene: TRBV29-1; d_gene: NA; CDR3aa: CSAPGEESTEAFF; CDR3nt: TGCAGCGCCCCAGGGGAGGAAAGCACTGAAGCTTTCTTT
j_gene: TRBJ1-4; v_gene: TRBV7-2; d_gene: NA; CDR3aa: CASSLVVTGGEKLFF; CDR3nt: TGTGCCAGCAGCTTAGTCGTAACGGGAGGCGAAAAACTGTTTTTT
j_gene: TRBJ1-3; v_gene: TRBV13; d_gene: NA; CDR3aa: CASSLRGTGNTIYF; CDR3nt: TGTGCCAGCAGCTTACGAGGTACTGGAAACACCATATATTTT
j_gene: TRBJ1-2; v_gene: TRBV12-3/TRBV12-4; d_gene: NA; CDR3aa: CASSHREDYGYTF; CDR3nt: TGTGCCAGCAGTCACAGGGAGGACTATGGCTACACCTTC